A selection of T cell receptor beta chains follows, all from one sample in a study of T cells in localized non-small cell lung cancer. Some clones are missing from TCRdb's copy, which holds only in-frame ones; the method was immunoSEQ multiplex PCR. The sample lists roughly 25,000 clones, 87% occurring once. Sample: peripheral blood, taken before any cancer treatment. These receptors all come from a male donor aged 60 or over with stage I squamous cell lung carcinoma. Both conserved end residues are part of each CDR3. D genes are given only for firm matches. Expanded clones are given a class, and other clones once, few, many or no size at all.

TRBV7-2,TRBJ2-1,.,.,TGTGCCAGCAGCTTACGGACTTTTGAGTACAATGAGCAGTTCTTC,CASSLRTFEYNEQFF
TRBV11-2,TRBJ2-7,.,.,TGTGCCAGCAGCTTAGAGGCCCCGAGTGGGTACGAGCAGTACTTC,CASSLEAPSGYEQYF
TRBV5-4,TRBJ1-1,.,.,TGTGCCAGCAGCTTTGGCGAATCGGTGATGTCAGCTTTCTTT,CASSFGESVMSAFF
TRBV7-8,TRBJ2-1,.,TRBD2,TGTGCCAGCAGCTTCCCGGGACTAGGGGGAGGTAATGAGCAGTTCTTC,CASSFPGLGGGNEQFF
TRBV7-9,TRBJ1-3,.,.,TGTGCCAGTTTGGGAGCTGGAAACACCATATATTTT,CASLGAGNTIYF
TRBV30,TRBJ2-2,.,.,TGTGCCTGCCCTGGAGGGGTAGCGAACACCGGGGAGCTGTTTTTT,CACPGGVANTGELFF
TRBV7-2,TRBJ2-7,.,.,TGTGCCAGCAGCTGGGAGGGGGGGCTTGCCTACGAGCAGTACTTC,CASSWEGGLAYEQYF
TRBV7-9,TRBJ2-1,.,TRBD1,TGTGCCAGCAGTCCTCAGCCGGGACAGGGCCACAATGAGCAGTTCTTC,CASSPQPGQGHNEQFF
TRBV6-1,TRBJ1-2,.,.,TGTGCCAGCAGTGCCACCGACAGAAGCTATGGCTACACCTTC,CASSATDRSYGYTF
TRBV5-1,TRBJ1-2,.,.,TGCGCCAGCAGCTTGGCAGGGGACTATGGCTACACCTTC,CASSLAGDYGYTF
TRBV5-4,TRBJ2-1,.,TRBD2,TGTGCCAGCAGCCCTCCGGGACTAGCGGTTAGCTCCTACAATGAGCAGTTCTTC,CASSPPGLAVSSYNEQFF
TRBV6-5,TRBJ1-3,once,.,TGTGCCAGCAGTTACCGTGGATCTCACTCTGGAAACACCATATATTTT,CASSYRGSHSGNTIYF
TRBV5-5,TRBJ1-5,.,.,TGTGCCAGCAGCGTGTACAGGGATGGCAATCAGCCCCAGCATTTT,CASSVYRDGNQPQHF
TRBV29-1,TRBJ1-2,.,.,TGCAGCGTCCCATCCTCCGGCCGGGGCTACACCTTC,CSVPSSGRGYTF
TRBV7-3,TRBJ2-1,.,TRBD1,TGTGCCAGCAGCCCTCCAGGGGGCAATGAGCAGTTCTTC,CASSPPGGNEQFF
TRBV7-6,TRBJ1-6,once,.,TGTGCCAGCAGCGCCGAGGCTCGTGATTCACCCCTCCACTTT,CASSAEARDSPLHF
TRBV10-2,TRBJ2-1,.,.,TGCGCCAGCAGGCCGTTGGATAGCTGGTATGAGCAGTTCTTC,CASRPLDSWYEQFF
TRBV10-2,TRBJ2-1,.,TRBD2,TGCGCCAGCAACGGCGGGAGGGCCAAGTATGAGCAGTTCTTC,CASNGGRAKYEQFF
TRBV6-6,TRBJ2-7,.,TRBD2,TGTGCCAGCAGTTCCCTCGGACTAGTTCCCAACTCCGAGCAGTACTTC,CASSSLGLVPNSEQYF
TRBV2,TRBJ2-7,.,.,TGTGCCAGCCGGGGGGCTGCCTACGAGCAGTACTTC,CASRGAAYEQYF
TRBV13,TRBJ1-2,few,.,TGTGCCAGCAGCACAGGGATCTATGGCTACACCTTC,CASSTGIYGYTF
TRBV15,TRBJ2-7,once,.,TGTGCCACCAGCAGGGGAAGCTCCTACGAGCAGTACTTC,CATSRGSSYEQYF
TRBV4-3,TRBJ2-6,once,.,TGCGCCAGCAGCCAAACTAAACAGGCGATCTCTGGGGCCAACGTCCTGACTTTC,CASSQTKQAISGANVLTF
TRBV7-2,TRBJ2-2,once,.,TGTGCCAGCAGCTTACGGGAACACCGGGGAGCTGTTTTT,CASSLREHRGAVF
TRBV5-4,TRBJ2-1,.,TRBD2,TGTGCCAGCAGCTTGACCGGCGGGAGGGTAACTGAGCAGTTCTTC,CASSLTGGRVTEQFF
TRBV2,TRBJ1-3,once,.,TGTGCCAGCAGTGGGGGGATTCTCTCTGGAAACACCATATATTTT,CASSGGILSGNTIYF
TRBV5-1,TRBJ2-2,.,.,TGCGCCAGCAGCTCCTTGATTGGTTCGGGCGGTGGCACCGGGGAGCTGTTTTTT,CASSSLIGSGGGTGELFF
TRBV9,TRBJ2-4,.,.,TGTGCCAGCAGCGTAGACCCATTGGACTCAAACATTCAGTACTTC,CASSVDPLDSNIQYF
TRBV4-2,TRBJ2-3,.,TRBD2,TGTGCCAGCAGCCAAGATGGTAATCTAGCGGGAGGCACAGATACGCAGTATTTT,CASSQDGNLAGGTDTQYF
TRBV5-1,TRBJ2-5,.,TRBD2,TGCGCCAGCAGCTTGGGGCTAGCGGGTCGGGAGACCCAGTACTTC,CASSLGLAGRETQYF
TRBV4-1,TRBJ2-3,.,.,TGCGCCAGCAGCCAAGGGGTCCAGAACTCAGGTACAGATACGCAGTATTTT,CASSQGVQNSGTDTQYF
TRBV6-6,TRBJ2-6,.,.,TGTGCCAGCAGATTTTTTAGCTCTGGGGCCAACGTCCTGACTTTC,CASRFFSSGANVLTF
TRBV4-1,TRBJ1-1,few,.,TGCGCCAGCAGCCAAGAGGGCAGGCCCACTGAAGCTTTCTTT,CASSQEGRPTEAFF
TRBV7-2,TRBJ2-5,.,.,TGTGCCAGCAGCTTAGGCGCTCAAAGACAAGAGACCCAGTACTTC,CASSLGAQRQETQYF
TRBV7-7,TRBJ2-5,.,.,TGTGCCAGCAGCTCCCCGGGCCGGGGGGAGACCCAGTACTTC,CASSSPGRGETQYF
TRBV4-1,TRBJ2-5,.,TRBD2,TGCGCCAGCCGTAGGTCTTGGAGCGGGAGGGAAGAAGAGACCCAGTACTTC,CASRRSWSGREEETQYF
TRBV6-5,TRBJ1-1,.,.,TGTGCCAGCACTTTAGGGGACCGAATGAACACTGAAGCTTTCTTT,CASTLGDRMNTEAFF
TRBV6-4,TRBJ2-1,.,.,TGTGCCAGCAGTGACCACCTACATGAGCAGTTCTTC,CASSDHLHEQFF